Listed below are T cell receptor beta chains from one sample, sequenced in a study of a mutant IDH1 vaccine in newly diagnosed glioma. TCRdb's copy holds only in-frame clones and misses some; the assay was immunoSEQ multiplex PCR. The repertoire includes tens of thousands of clones, 88% of them detected once, and around 6% sits in the top ten. Antigen specificity for these receptors is unknown. The source was PBMCs, collected from a glioma patient whose treatment included an IDH1 peptide vaccine. The source of these receptors is a woman between 40 and 55 years old with glioma. CDR3s include the opening cysteine and the closing phenylalanine or tryptophan. The order of the fields is clone size, V gene, J gene, D gene, CDR3 protein, CDR3 DNA. D genes are given only for firm matches. Size values are once, few and many counts, or a class for expanded clones, and some rows have none.

size: -
V: TRBV27
J: TRBJ2-2
D: -
CDR3: CASSLKSGGVNTGELFF
DNA: TGTGCCAGCAGTTTAAAGTCAGGAGGGGTGAACACCGGGGAGCTGTTTTTT

size: -
V: TRBV7-2
J: TRBJ2-4
D: TRBD1
CDR3: CASSQQTGGKNIQYF
DNA: TGTGCCAGCAGCCAGCAGACAGGGGGCAAAAACATTCAGTACTTC

size: -
V: TRBV2
J: TRBJ2-3
D: -
CDR3: CASVPTDTQYF
DNA: TGTGCCAGCGTACCCACAGATACGCAGTATTTT

size: -
V: TRBV6-1
J: TRBJ2-1
D: -
CDR3: CASNLEAYNEQFF
DNA: TGTGCCAGCAACCTGGAGGCCTACAATGAGCAGTTCTTC

size: -
V: TRBV5-4
J: TRBJ2-5
D: -
CDR3: CASSLDRPNRETQYF
DNA: TGTGCCAGCAGCTTGGACAGGCCGAATAGAGAGACCCAGTACTTC

size: -
V: TRBV5-4
J: TRBJ1-6
D: -
CDR3: CASSARLGGDSPLHF
DNA: TGTGCCAGCAGCGCCCGCCTTGGCGGGGATTCACCCCTCCACTTT

size: -
V: TRBV23-1
J: TRBJ2-1
D: TRBD2
CDR3: CASSPTTSGRASSYNEQFF
DNA: TGCGCCAGCAGCCCTACGACTAGCGGGAGGGCAAGCTCCTACAATGAGCAGTTCTTC

size: -
V: TRBV7-9
J: TRBJ2-3
D: -
CDR3: CASSSSRQRDTDTQYF
DNA: TGTGCCAGCAGCTCCTCCCGGCAACGAGACACAGATACGCAGTATTTT

size: -
V: TRBV28
J: TRBJ1-5
D: -
CDR3: CASSLNSNQPQHF
DNA: TGTGCCAGCAGTTTAAATAGCAATCAGCCCCAGCATTTT

size: -
V: TRBV19
J: TRBJ2-5
D: -
CDR3: CASSIWGRRETQYF
DNA: TGTGCCAGTAGTATCTGGGGGCGGAGAGAGACCCAGTACTTC

size: -
V: TRBV18
J: TRBJ1-1
D: TRBD1
CDR3: CASSSTGIDEAFF
DNA: TGTGCCAGCTCGTCGACAGGGATTGATGAAGCTTTCTTT

size: -
V: TRBV18
J: TRBJ1-1
D: -
CDR3: CASSPGVMNTEAFF
DNA: TGTGCCAGCTCACCGGGGGTTATGAACACTGAAGCTTTCTTT

size: -
V: TRBV5-1
J: TRBJ1-2
D: TRBD1
CDR3: CASSLDQGARRGYTF
DNA: TGCGCCAGCAGCTTGGATCAGGGGGCACGTAGGGGCTACACCTTC

size: -
V: TRBV20-1
J: TRBJ2-2
D: -
CDR3: CSADSSGELFF
DNA: TGCAGTGCTGACTCGTCCGGGGAGCTGTTTTTT

size: -
V: TRBV7-2
J: TRBJ1-6
D: -
CDR3: CASSFNREWSLHF
DNA: TGTGCCAGCAGCTTTAACAGGGAGTGGTCCCTCCACTTT

size: -
V: TRBV4-1
J: TRBJ1-1
D: TRBD1
CDR3: CASSQVGDRPTMEAFF
DNA: TGCGCCAGCAGCCAAGTAGGGGACAGGCCCACCATGGAAGCTTTCTTT

size: -
V: TRBV5-1
J: TRBJ2-5
D: -
CDR3: CASSLRHHGETQYF
DNA: TGCGCCAGCAGCTTGCGGCACCACGGGGAGACCCAGTACTTC

size: -
V: TRBV6-5
J: TRBJ1-1
D: TRBD1
CDR3: CASSPSGGKNTEAFF
DNA: TGTGCCAGCAGTCCCTCAGGGGGCAAGAACACTGAAGCTTTCTTT

size: -
V: TRBV27
J: TRBJ2-3
D: -
CDR3: CASSSARQYF
DNA: TGTGCCAGCTCCTCCGCCCGGCAGTATTTT

size: -
V: TRBV5-4
J: TRBJ1-1
D: -
CDR3: CATSGGTEAFF
DNA: TGTGCCACGTCCGGTGGCACTGAAGCTTTCTTT

size: once
V: TRBV6-6
J: TRBJ1-2
D: -
CDR3: CASIAGQNYGYTF
DNA: TGTGCCAGCATCGCGGGACAAAACTATGGCTACACCTTC

size: -
V: TRBV7-2
J: TRBJ2-3
D: TRBD2
CDR3: CASSSLAGSSTDTQYF
DNA: TGTGCCAGCAGCTCACTAGCGGGGTCTAGCACAGATACGCAGTATTTT

size: -
V: TRBV5-1
J: TRBJ2-7
D: -
CDR3: CASSLWGSGDNYEQYF
DNA: TGCGCCAGCAGCTTGTGGGGCTCAGGGGACAACTACGAGCAGTACTTC

size: -
V: TRBV27
J: TRBJ2-1
D: TRBD1
CDR3: CASNRDRFYNEQFF
DNA: TGTGCCAGCAATCGGGACAGGTTCTACAATGAGCAGTTCTTC

size: few
V: TRBV9
J: TRBJ1-2
D: -
CDR3: CASSPEVAGSYGYTF
DNA: TGTGCCAGCAGCCCCGAGGTGGCTGGGAGCTATGGCTACACCTTC

size: -
V: TRBV29-1
J: TRBJ2-7
D: TRBD1
CDR3: CSTRTGGIGEQYF
DNA: TGCAGCACCCGGACAGGGGGGATAGGGGAGCAGTACTTC

size: -
V: TRBV4-1
J: TRBJ2-2
D: -
CDR3: CASGPGVGRGELFF
DNA: TGCGCCAGCGGCCCTGGGGTAGGTCGTGGGGAGCTGTTTTTT

size: -
V: TRBV30
J: TRBJ1-5
D: TRBD1
CDR3: CAWRAGGPNSNQPQHF
DNA: TGTGCCTGGAGAGCAGGGGGACCGAATAGCAATCAGCCCCAGCATTTT

size: few
V: TRBV9
J: TRBJ1-2
D: -
CDR3: CASFGGPYGYTF
DNA: TGTGCCAGCTTTGGGGGGCCCTATGGCTACACCTTC

size: -
V: TRBV28
J: TRBJ2-1
D: -
CDR3: CASITSNSNEQFF
DNA: TGTGCCAGCATAACTAGCAACTCCAATGAGCAGTTCTTC

size: -
V: TRBV7-2
J: TRBJ2-5
D: TRBD2
CDR3: CASSLGRSSGSRGETQYF
DNA: TGTGCCAGCAGCTTAGGTCGATCTAGCGGGAGTAGGGGAGAGACCCAGTACTTC

size: -
V: TRBV6-6
J: TRBJ2-7
D: -
CDR3: CASSNHPDEYEQYF
DNA: TGTGCCAGCAGTAACCACCCCGACGAGTACGAGCAGTACTTC

size: -
V: TRBV9
J: TRBJ2-3
D: -
CDR3: CASSGNTGAADTQYF
DNA: TGTGCCAGCAGCGGGAATACGGGGGCCGCAGATACGCAGTATTTT

size: -
V: TRBV5-4
J: TRBJ2-7
D: -
CDR3: CASSPGLSYEQYF
DNA: TGTGCCAGCAGCCCGGGACTCTCCTACGAGCAGTACTTC

size: few
V: TRBV18
J: TRBJ1-1
D: -
CDR3: CASSPRSRGNTEAFF
DNA: TGTGCCAGCTCACCGCGATCGCGGGGGAACACTGAAGCTTTCTTT

size: -
V: TRBV7-8
J: TRBJ1-1
D: -
CDR3: CASSLSRGQGLNTEAFF
DNA: TGTGCCAGCAGCTTGTCCAGGGGACAAGGGCTGAACACTGAAGCTTTCTTT

size: -
V: TRBV2
J: TRBJ1-1
D: TRBD1
CDR3: CASIGQANTEAFF
DNA: TGTGCCAGCATCGGACAGGCGAACACTGAAGCTTTCTTT

size: -
V: TRBV5-4
J: TRBJ1-2
D: -
CDR3: CASTQGQTNYGYTF
DNA: TGTGCCAGCACGCAAGGACAGACGAACTATGGCTACACCTTC

size: -
V: TRBV7-9
J: TRBJ2-3
D: -
CDR3: CASSLGQGGDTQYF
DNA: TGTGCCAGCAGCTTGGGCCAGGGCGGGGATACGCAGTATTTT

size: -
V: TRBV6-1
J: TRBJ1-6
D: -
CDR3: CASSEGLYNSPLHF
DNA: TGTGCCAGCAGTGAGGGACTTTATAATTCACCCCTCCACTTT